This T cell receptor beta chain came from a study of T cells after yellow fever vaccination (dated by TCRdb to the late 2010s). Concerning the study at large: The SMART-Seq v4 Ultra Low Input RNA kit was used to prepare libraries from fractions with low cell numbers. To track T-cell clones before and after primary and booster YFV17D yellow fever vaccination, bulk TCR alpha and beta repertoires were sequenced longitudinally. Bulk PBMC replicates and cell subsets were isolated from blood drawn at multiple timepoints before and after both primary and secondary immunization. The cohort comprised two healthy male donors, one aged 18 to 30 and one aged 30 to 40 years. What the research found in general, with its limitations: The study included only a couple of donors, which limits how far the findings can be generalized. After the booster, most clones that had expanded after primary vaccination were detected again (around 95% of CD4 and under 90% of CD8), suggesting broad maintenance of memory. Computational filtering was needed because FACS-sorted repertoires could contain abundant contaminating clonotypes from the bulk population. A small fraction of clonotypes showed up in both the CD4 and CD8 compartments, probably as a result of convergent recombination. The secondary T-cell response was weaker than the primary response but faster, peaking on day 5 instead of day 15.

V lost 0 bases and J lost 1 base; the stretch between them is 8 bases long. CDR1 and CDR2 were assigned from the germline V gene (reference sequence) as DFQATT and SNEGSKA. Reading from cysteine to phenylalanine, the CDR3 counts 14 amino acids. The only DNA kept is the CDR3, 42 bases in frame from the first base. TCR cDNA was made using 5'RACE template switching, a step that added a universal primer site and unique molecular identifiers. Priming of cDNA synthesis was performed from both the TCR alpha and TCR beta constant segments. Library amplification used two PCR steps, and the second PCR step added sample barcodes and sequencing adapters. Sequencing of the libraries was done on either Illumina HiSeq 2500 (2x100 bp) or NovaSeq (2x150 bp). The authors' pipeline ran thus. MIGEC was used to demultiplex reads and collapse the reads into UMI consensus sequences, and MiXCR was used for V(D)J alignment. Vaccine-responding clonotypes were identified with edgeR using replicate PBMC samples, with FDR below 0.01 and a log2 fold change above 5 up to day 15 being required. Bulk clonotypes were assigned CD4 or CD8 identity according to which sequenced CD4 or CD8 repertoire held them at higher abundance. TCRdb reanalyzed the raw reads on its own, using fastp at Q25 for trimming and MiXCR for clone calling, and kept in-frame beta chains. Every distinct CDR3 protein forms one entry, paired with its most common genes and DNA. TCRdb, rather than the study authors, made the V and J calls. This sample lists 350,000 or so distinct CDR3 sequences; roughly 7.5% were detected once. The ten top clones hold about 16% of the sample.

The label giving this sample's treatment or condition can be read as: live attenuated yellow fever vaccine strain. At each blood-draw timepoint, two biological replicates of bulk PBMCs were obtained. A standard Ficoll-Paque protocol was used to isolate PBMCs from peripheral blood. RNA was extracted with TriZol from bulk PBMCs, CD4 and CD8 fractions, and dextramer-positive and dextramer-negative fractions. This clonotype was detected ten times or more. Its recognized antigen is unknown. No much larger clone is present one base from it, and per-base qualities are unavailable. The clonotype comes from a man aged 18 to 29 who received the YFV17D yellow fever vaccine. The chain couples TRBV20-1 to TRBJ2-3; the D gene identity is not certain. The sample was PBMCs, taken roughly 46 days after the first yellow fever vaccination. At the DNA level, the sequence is TGCAGTGCTAGAGATGGCCGGGGCACAGATACGCAGTATTTT. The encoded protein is CSARDGRGTDTQYF.